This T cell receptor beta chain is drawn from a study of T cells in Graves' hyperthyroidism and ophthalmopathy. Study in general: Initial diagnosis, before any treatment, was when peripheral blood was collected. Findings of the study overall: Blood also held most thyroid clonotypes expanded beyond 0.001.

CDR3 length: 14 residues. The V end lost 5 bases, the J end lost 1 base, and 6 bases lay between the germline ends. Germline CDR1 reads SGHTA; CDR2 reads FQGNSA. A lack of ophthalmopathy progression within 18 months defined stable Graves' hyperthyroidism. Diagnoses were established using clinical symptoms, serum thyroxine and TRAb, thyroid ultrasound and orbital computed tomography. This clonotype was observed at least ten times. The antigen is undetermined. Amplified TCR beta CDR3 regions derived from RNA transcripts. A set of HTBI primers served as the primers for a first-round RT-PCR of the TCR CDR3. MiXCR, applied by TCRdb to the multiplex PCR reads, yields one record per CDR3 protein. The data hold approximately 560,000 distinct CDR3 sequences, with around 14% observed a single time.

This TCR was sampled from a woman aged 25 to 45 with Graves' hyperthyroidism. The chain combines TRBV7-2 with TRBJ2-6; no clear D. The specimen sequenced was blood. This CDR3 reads CASSTRSGANVLTF. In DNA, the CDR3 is TGTGCCAGCAGCACCAGGTCTGGGGCCAACGTCCTGACTTTC.